The 5 T cell receptor beta chains in this list originate from one sample, sequenced in a study of sequential checkpoint blockade in melanoma. Here immunoSEQ multiplex PCR was the method, and the copy in TCRdb shows in-frame clones only, minus some. The sample yields around 18,000 clones, roughly two thirds seen once. Sample treatment: randomized to nivolumab then ipilimumab (arm A) or the reverse (arm B). Specimen: CD8+ T cells sorted from blood (inferred from file names), collected from a patient given nivolumab and ipilimumab in sequence. The receptors originated from a human donor with melanoma.

This clone qualifies as medium-sized (0.01 to 0.1%). The genes are TRBV4-3 and TRBJ2-7, with D possibly matching TRBD1 (6 bases). Trimming took off 3 bases at V and 0 bases at J, with 15 bases between the two ends. From germline, CDR1 is LGHNA and CDR2 YSLEER. This CDR3 region has 16 residues. Here the CDR3 DNA reads TGCGCCAGCAGCCAGGACTCCACAGGGAGCTCCTACGAGCAGTACTTC. Amino acid sequence: CASSQDSTGSSYEQYF.

CDR3 sequence: CASSFGPNSNQPQHF. The CDR3 DNA reads as TGCGCCAGCAGCTTCGGTCCGAATAGCAATCAGCCCCAGCATTTT. V and J are TRBV4-3 and TRBJ1-5; D is uncertain. Germline-derived CDR1 and CDR2 are LGHNA and YSLEER. V was clipped by 5 bases and J by 0 bases, with 11 bases between them. The CDR3 extends over 15 amino acids.

The chain couples TRBV29-1 to TRBJ2-7; D is perhaps TRBD2 (6 bases). Trimming stripped 2 bases from V and 1 base from J, with 21 bases between. This CDR3 has 17 residues. The V gene's germline CDR1 is SQVTM and CDR2 ANQGSEA. CDR3 in amino acids: CSVEMRHPGLPSYEQYF. CDR3 bases: TGCAGCGTTGAAATGAGACACCCAGGACTACCTTCCTACGAGCAGTACTTC.

There are a few counts of this clone. This chain connects TRBV10-3 to TRBJ1-3, with 8 bases lining up with TRBD1. The CDR3 extends over 16 amino acids. V lost 6 bases, J lost 4 bases, and 11 bases stayed unmatched. Germline V gene lookup returns CDR1 ENHRY and CDR2 SYGVKD. CDR3 amino acids: CAIREEDRVRGNTIYF. The DNA for the CDR3 is TGTGCCATCAGAGAAGAGGACAGGGTTAGGGGAAACACCATATATTTT.

This clone was picked up a small number of times. This chain uses TRBV5-1 with TRBJ2-5, with D perhaps matching TRBD2 (9 bases). V was shortened by 4 bases and J by 5 bases, with 21 bases between the two germline ends. The CDR3 has 16 residues. Looked up from germline, CDR1 is SGHRS and CDR2 is YFSETQ. CDR3 region: CASSLQGAREGETQYF. The CDR3 DNA sequence: TGCGCCAGCAGCCTCCAGGGGGCGCGGGAGGGCGAGACCCAGTACTTC. The variable domain in full, completed from reference TRBV5-1 and TRBJ2-5, reads KAGVTQTPRYLIKTRGQQVTLSCSPISGHRSVSWYQQTPGQGLQFLFEYFSETQRNKGNFPGRFSGRQFSNSRSEMNVSTLELGDSALYLCASSLQGAREGETQYFGPGTRLLVL.